A single sample is the source of the 23 T cell receptor beta chains below, sequenced in a study of control samples from healthy donors and cancer patients. The method was immunoSEQ multiplex PCR; TCRdb's version includes in-frame clones alone and lacks a portion of them. Here the sample spans 130,000 or so clones, 87% being singletons. The sequenced sample was blood. The receptors come from a man in his sixties in good health.

The rearrangement uses TRBV30 and TRBJ2-2; TRBD2 aligns across 9 bases. V shed 7 bases, J shed 2 bases, and the junction held 8 bases outside the gene matches. The germline gives CDR1 GTSNPN, CDR2 SVGIG (reference sequence). The CDR3 totals 15 residues. CDR3 DNA sequence: TGTGCCTCTAGCGCGGGGGGGAGTAACACCGGGGAGCTGTTTTTT. Protein sequence: CASSAGGSNTGELFF.

The chain combines TRBV28 with TRBJ1-2; possible D gene TRBD1, 5 bases. The CDR3 totals 12 residues. Germline V gene sequence: CDR1 MDHEN, CDR2 SYDVKM. Trimming took off 6 bases at V and 7 bases at J, with 12 bases between the two ends. The DNA for the CDR3 is TGTGCCAGCAGCGGGGGGAAACGTGGCTACACCTTC. This sequence encodes CASSGGKRGYTF.

The table lists this clone with a count of one. This rearrangement joins TRBV7-2 to TRBJ2-3; TRBD1 might be the D (6 bases). Per the germline V gene, CDR1 is SGHTA and CDR2 is FQGNSA. Trimming pared 1 base from V and 1 base from J, leaving 9 bases between. The CDR3 runs 15 residues. Written as DNA, the CDR3 is TGTGCCAGCAGCTTAGACAGGGACGGCACAGATACGCAGTATTTT. This codes for CASSLDRDGTDTQYF.

The J gene is TRBJ2-5, the V gene TRBV28, with D possibly TRBD2 on 6 matching bases. Germline V CDR1 and CDR2: MDHEN, SYDVKM. The CDR3 length is 14 residues. V was shortened by 5 bases and J by 2 bases, with 12 bases between the two germline ends. CDR3: CASSPGGVQETQYF. DNA for the CDR3: TGTGCCAGCAGTCCGGGCGGGGTACAAGAGACCCAGTACTTC.

The V and J genes are TRBV5-1 and TRBJ2-3; 7 bases are shared with TRBD1. V trimming: 0 bases; J trimming: 0 bases; junction bases outside the gene matches: 1. CDR3 size: 15 residues. Looked up from germline, CDR1 is SGHRS and CDR2 is YFSETQ. Here the CDR3 reads CASSLDRGSTDTQYF. The CDR3 region has the DNA TGCGCCAGCAGCTTGGACAGGGGCAGCACAGATACGCAGTATTTT.

The J gene is TRBJ2-2, the V gene TRBV24-1; D may be TRBD1 or TRBD2 (5 bases each). This CDR3 contains 13 residues. Per the germline V gene, CDR1 is KGHDR and CDR2 is SFDVKD. Trimming stripped 9 bases from V and 5 bases from J, with 12 bases between. The CDR3 spells CATEVGGTGELFF. The CDR3 bases are TGTGCCACCGAGGTTGGGGGAACCGGGGAGCTGTTTTTT.

This clone was seen just once. The chain carries TRBV7-9 and TRBJ1-1; 8 nucleotides match TRBD1. The CDR3 runs 16 residues. V dropped 4 bases and J dropped 0; count of bases not matched to a gene: 7. CDR1 is SEHNR, CDR2 FQNEAQ, per germline (reference sequence). The CDR3 DNA is TGTGCCAGCAGCTCCCCGACAGGGGCGATGAACACTGAAGCTTTCTTT. It specifies CASSSPTGAMNTEAFF.

The chain employs TRBV5-1 and TRBJ2-3, with TRBD2 matching 10 bases. J lost 1 base, V lost 2 bases, and 7 bases had no gene match. CDR3 length equals 17 residues. From germline, CDR1 is SGHRS and CDR2 YFSETQ. In DNA, the CDR3 is TGCGCCAGCAGCTTACCATTAGCGGGGGGCCGCACAGATACGCAGTATTTT. It is translated as CASSLPLAGGRTDTQYF.

The chain has TRBV5-1 and TRBJ1-3; D is uncertain. Germline CDR1 is SGHRS and CDR2 is YFSETQ. The CDR3 is 17 residues long. The V gene lost 0 bases and the J gene lost 1 base, with 14 bases spanning the gap. The DNA for the CDR3 is TGCGCCAGCAGCTTGGACTTTGGCACAGATTCTGGAAACACCATATATTTT. The encoded protein is CASSLDFGTDSGNTIYF.

This chain links TRBV18 with TRBJ2-1; TRBD2 aligns across 10 bases. There are 15 residues in the CDR3. Looked up from germline, CDR1 is KGHSH and CDR2 is LQKENI. Trimming cost V 5 bases and J 7 bases; bases outside gene matches: 8. CDR3 nucleotides: TGTGCCAGCTCATGGGCTAGCGGGGGTGAAAATGAGCAGTTCTTC. Translation: CASSWASGGENEQFF.

The rearrangement uses TRBV6-5 and TRBJ2-1; D call uncertain. The CDR3 sequence is 14 residues long. Trimming took off 7 bases at V and 5 bases at J, with 15 bases between the two ends. The germline V gene encodes CDR1 MNHEY and CDR2 SVGAGI. The CDR3 region is CASTWAGADNEQFF. In nucleotides, the CDR3 is TGTGCCAGCACCTGGGCAGGTGCTGACAATGAGCAGTTCTTC.

This chain connects TRBV19 to TRBJ2-2; the D is unclear. The CDR3 runs to 14 residues. The V end was cut by 8 bases, the J end by 3 bases, with 13 bases between. The germline CDR1 and CDR2 sequences are LNHDA and SQIVND (reference sequence). CDR3 coding DNA: TGTGCCAGTCAGGTCCTCCCCTACACCGGGGAGCTGTTTTTT. This sequence encodes CASQVLPYTGELFF.

The chain is built from TRBV12-3 or TRBV12-4 and TRBJ1-1, with D unclear. The CDR3 consists of 12 residues. Trimming took off 0 bases at V and 9 bases at J, with 8 bases between the two ends. This CDR3 reads CASSLAKGQAFF. The CDR3 coding sequence is TGTGCCAGCAGTTTAGCGAAGGGTCAAGCTTTCTTT.

The V and J genes are TRBV6-5 and TRBJ1-3, with D perhaps matching TRBD1 (5 bases). The CDR3 has 16 residues. Germline values: CDR1 MNHEY, CDR2 SVGAGI. V lost 0 bases, J lost 0 bases, and 9 bases lay in between. CDR3 DNA sequence: TGTGCCAGCAGTTACTCGGGACGCTACTCTGGAAACACCATATATTTT. It encodes CASSYSGRYSGNTIYF.

V is TRBV6-6 and J is TRBJ2-3, with D possibly matching TRBD2 (7 bases). Germline values: CDR1 MNHNY, CDR2 SVGAGI (reference sequence). The V gene lost 4 bases and the J gene lost 2 bases, with 10 bases spanning the gap. This CDR3 has 14 residues. CDR3 loop: CASSSGGPTDTQYF. The CDR3 nucleotides are TGTGCCAGCAGTTCGGGGGGCCCCACAGATACGCAGTATTTT.

The chain couples TRBV28 to TRBJ1-1, with 10 positions matching TRBD1. The CDR3 runs to 12 residues. The germline CDR1 and CDR2 sequences are MDHEN and SYDVKM. The CDR3 coding sequence is TGTGGGGGACAGGGGCCTAACACTGAAGCTTTCTTT. It yields the protein CGGQGPNTEAFF.

The chain links TRBV5-1 to TRBJ1-1, with D perhaps TRBD1 (5 bases). The germline V gene has CDR1 SGHRS and CDR2 YFSETQ. The CDR3 has 14 residues. V gave up 5 bases and J gave up 1 base, with 12 bases separating them. The chain's CDR3 is CASRANQGNTEAFF. CDR3 DNA: TGCGCCAGCAGGGCGAATCAGGGGAACACTGAAGCTTTCTTT.

V usage is TRBV10-3 and J usage is TRBJ1-2, with D tentatively TRBD1 (5 bases). Trimming removed 8 bases from V and 5 bases from J, with 15 bases in between. The CDR3 loop spans 13 amino acids. Germline V gene lookup returns CDR1 ENHRY and CDR2 SYGVKD. The CDR3 bases are TGTGCCATCGGGTCCGGGGCCAGGTATGGCTACACCTTC. It translates to CAIGSGARYGYTF.

The J gene is TRBJ2-6, the V gene TRBV7-9; possible D gene TRBD1, 6 bases. Germline loops: CDR1 SEHNR, CDR2 FQNEAQ (reference sequence). The V end was cut by 5 bases, the J end by 1 base, with 12 bases between. This CDR3 region has 16 residues. CDR3 DNA: TGTGCCAGCAGCCTATTCGGGACATCTGGGGCCAACGTCCTGACTTTC. Its translation: CASSLFGTSGANVLTF.

The CDR3 DNA reads as TGTGCCAGCTCGCAACAGAGTACTGAAGCTTTCTTT. Encoded protein: CASSQQSTEAFF. V gene TRBV18 combines with J gene TRBJ1-1, with D hard to call. The CDR3 loop spans 12 amino acids. Looked up from germline, CDR1 is KGHSH and CDR2 is LQKENI. V shed 6 bases and J shed 5 bases, with 10 bases lying between them.

The chain has TRBV14 and TRBJ2-2; D ambiguous. Looked up from germline, CDR1 is SGHDN and CDR2 is FVKESK. This CDR3 has 15 amino acids. V was pared by 2 bases and J by 1 base, with 8 bases between. The chain's CDR3 is CASSQSLRNTGELFF. CDR3 DNA sequence: TGTGCCAGCAGCCAATCCCTCCGGAACACCGGGGAGCTGTTTTTT.

The chain has TRBV11-3 and TRBJ1-3; D remains unclear. The CDR3 is 13 amino acids. The V end was cut by 1 base, the J end by 1 base, with 2 bases between. The germline CDR1 and CDR2 sequences are SGHNT and YENEEA. CDR3 residues: CASSLVSGNTIYF. The CDR3 DNA is TGTGCCAGCAGCTTAGTGTCTGGAAACACCATATATTTT.

V usage is TRBV18 and J usage is TRBJ2-1; D not resolved. V lost 4 bases to trimming and J lost 5 bases, with 15 bases between them. Germline V gene data show CDR1 as KGHSH and CDR2 as LQKENI. The CDR3 length is 15 residues. CDR3 in amino acids: CASSLPGPRNNEQFF. In nucleotides, the CDR3 is TGTGCCAGCTCACTGCCGGGTCCCAGGAACAATGAGCAGTTCTTC.